This is a list of T cell receptor beta chains from one sample in a study of blood T cell repertoires in COVID-19. The data were produced by immunoSEQ multiplex PCR, yet TCRdb's version contains in-frame clones alone and is incomplete. The data hold 150,000 to 200,000 clones, with approximately 87% observed a single time. Sequenced input: peripheral blood. The receptors come from a person aged 65-85 years with COVID-19, enrolled during active disease. The CDR3 runs from the conserved cysteine through the conserved F or W. The D gene is left open where the match is weak. Not every row has a clone size; where given, it reads once, few, many or a size class.

clone_size d_call j_call v_call cdr3_nt cdr3_aa
NA TRBD1 TRBJ1-4 TRBV19 TGTGCCAGTCTGGACAGGGCTCTTACTGAAAAACTGTTTTTT CASLDRALTEKLFF
NA TRBD1 TRBJ2-5 TRBV6-2/TRBV6-3 TGTGCCAGCAGTTACTCCCAGGGGGCCCAAGAGACCCAGTACTTC CASSYSQGAQETQYF
NA TRBD1 TRBJ1-5 TRBV19 TGTGCCAGTAGCGGCGACAGGGGATACCAGCCCCAGCATTTT CASSGDRGYQPQHF
NA TRBD1 TRBJ1-4 TRBV10-3 TGTGCCATCAGATCGGACAGGGCCGATGAAAAACTGTTTTTT CAIRSDRADEKLFF
once TRBD2 TRBJ2-2 TRBV7-9 TGTGCCAGCAGCTTAAGCGGGAGCGCCGGGGAGCTGTTTTTT CASSLSGSAGELFF
medium-sized NA TRBJ1-5 TRBV6-6 TGTGCCAGCGCGACGGGGGGGACTCCCCAGCATTTT CASATGGTPQHF
NA NA TRBJ1-1 TRBV16 TGTGCCAGCAGCCCGAGGGGGGGTAGCACTGAAGCTTTCTTT CASSPRGGSTEAFF
NA TRBD2 TRBJ2-7 TRBV4-3 TGCGCCAGCAGCCAAGCCCCTAGCGGGAGGGATATTTTCTACGAGCAGTACTTC CASSQAPSGRDIFYEQYF
NA NA TRBJ1-2 TRBV3-1/TRBV3-2 TGTGCCAGCAGCGGAGACGGCGTAAATGGCTACACCTTC CASSGDGVNGYTF
once NA TRBJ1-5 TRBV28 TGTGCCAGCAGTTTAGTACAGGCCACTGGGTATCAGCCCCAGCATTTT CASSLVQATGYQPQHF
NA NA TRBJ1-4 TRBV5-1 TGCGCCAGCAGCTTCAGACAGAGCAAAGATGAAAAACTGTTTTTT CASSFRQSKDEKLFF
NA TRBD2 TRBJ2-3 TRBV5-4 TGTGCCAGCAGATACGGACTAGACCTCACAGATACGCAGTATTTT CASRYGLDLTDTQYF
NA NA TRBJ2-6 TRBV29-1 TGCAGCGCTAGACAGGCGGGGGCCAACGTCCTGACTTTC CSARQAGANVLTF
NA NA TRBJ1-5 TRBV5-5 TGTGCCAGCAGCTTGGGCGGTTTCAATCAGCCCCAGCATTTT CASSLGGFNQPQHF
NA NA TRBJ1-2 TRBV19 TGTGCCAGTAGTCCCTACCTTAACTATGGCTACACCTTC CASSPYLNYGYTF
NA NA TRBJ1-5 TRBV28 TGTGCCAGCACGGAGACAGGCAATCAGCCCCAGCATTTT CASTETGNQPQHF
NA TRBD1 TRBJ1-2 TRBV7-8 TGTGCCAGCAGCATTAAGACAGGGTTTGAGGGGGGCTATGGCTACACCTTC CASSIKTGFEGGYGYTF
NA NA TRBJ1-2 TRBV7-9 TGTGCCAGCAGCTTAGAAGTAGGAGAGGGCTACACCTTC CASSLEVGEGYTF
NA TRBD2 TRBJ2-2 TRBV7-8 TGTGCCAGCAGCTTAAGCGGGGGGAAAGTCGGGGAGCTGTTTTTT CASSLSGGKVGELFF
NA TRBD2 TRBJ2-3 TRBV4-3 TGCGCCAGCAGCCAAGATGGGACTAGCGTTACCGATACGCAGTATTTT CASSQDGTSVTDTQYF
NA NA TRBJ2-7 TRBV11-3 TGTGCCAGCAGCACCGTGGCGGATGGCGAGCAGTACTTC CASSTVADGEQYF
NA NA TRBJ1-4 TRBV9 TGTGCCAGCAGCGTCTCCGGGACAATGGGTGAAAAACTGTTTTTT CASSVSGTMGEKLFF
NA NA TRBJ1-1 TRBV19 TGTGCCAGTAGTATGGAGTTAAACCCTGAAGCTTTCTTT CASSMELNPEAFF
NA NA TRBJ1-5 TRBV2 TGTGCCAGCAGGACGGGAGAAGAAAGCAATCAGCCCCAGCATTTT CASRTGEESNQPQHF
NA NA TRBJ1-2 TRBV14 TGTGCCAGCAAGCCAGCAGGGCGGAACTATGGCTACACCTTC CASKPAGRNYGYTF
NA NA TRBJ1-6 TRBV3-1/TRBV3-2 TGTGCCAGCAGCCCACTAGGTAATTCACCCCTCCACTTT CASSPLGNSPLHF
NA TRBD2 TRBJ2-3 TRBV7-9 TGTGCCAGCAGCAGCGGGGGGCTACTCACAGATACGCAGTATTTT CASSSGGLLTDTQYF
NA NA TRBJ1-5 TRBV5-1 TGCGCCAGCAGCCCCGGTACAGGGAATCAGCCCCAGCATTTT CASSPGTGNQPQHF
NA NA TRBJ2-2 TRBV4-3 TGCGCCAGCAGCCAAGAAAGACTAGTGCCCGGGGAGCTGTTTTTT CASSQERLVPGELFF
NA NA TRBJ1-5 TRBV7-2 TGTGCCAGCAGCTTAGCTTGGGCTCAGCCCCAGCATTTT CASSLAWAQPQHF
NA NA TRBJ2-7 TRBV7-2 TGTGCCAGCAGAGAGCAGGGATACTCCTACGAGCAGTACTTC CASREQGYSYEQYF
NA TRBD2 TRBJ2-3 TRBV29-1 TGCAGCGTCCTTGCGGGGGGCACAGATACGCAGTATTTT CSVLAGGTDTQYF
NA TRBD1 TRBJ1-5 TRBV6-5 TGTGCCAGCAGTTACCAGGGCAGGGGGGCTGGTCAGCCCCAGCATTTT CASSYQGRGAGQPQHF
NA TRBD2 TRBJ2-7 TRBV6-5 TGTGCCAGCGGACTAGCGGGGGGCTCCTACGAGCAGTACTTC CASGLAGGSYEQYF
NA TRBD1 TRBJ1-1 TRBV19 TGTGCCAGTAGTACCACAGGGGACACTGAAGCTTTCTTT CASSTTGDTEAFF
few NA TRBJ1-1 TRBV29-1 TGCAGCGTTGGTAGAAGGGGAATGAACACTGAAGCTTTCTTT CSVGRRGMNTEAFF
NA TRBD2 TRBJ2-5 TRBV3-1/TRBV3-2 TGTGCCAGCAGCCAACCCTCGACTAGCGGGGGGTGGGAGACCCAGTACTTC CASSQPSTSGGWETQYF
NA NA TRBJ1-3 TRBV12-3/TRBV12-4 TGTGCCAGCAGTTTTGGGGCCCACACCATATATTTT CASSFGAHTIYF